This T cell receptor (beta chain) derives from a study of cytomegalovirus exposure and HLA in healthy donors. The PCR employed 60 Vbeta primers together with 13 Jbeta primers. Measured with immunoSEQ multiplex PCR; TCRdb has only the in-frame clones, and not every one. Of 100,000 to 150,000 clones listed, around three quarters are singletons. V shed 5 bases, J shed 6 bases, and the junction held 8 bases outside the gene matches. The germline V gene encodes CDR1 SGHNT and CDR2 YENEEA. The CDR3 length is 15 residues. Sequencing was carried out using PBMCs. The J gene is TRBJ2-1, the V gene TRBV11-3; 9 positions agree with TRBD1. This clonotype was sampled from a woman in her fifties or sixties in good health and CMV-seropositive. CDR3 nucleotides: TGTGCCAGCAGCGGCGGGACAGGGTCAGTCAATGAGCAGTTCTTC. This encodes CASSGGTGSVNEQFF.